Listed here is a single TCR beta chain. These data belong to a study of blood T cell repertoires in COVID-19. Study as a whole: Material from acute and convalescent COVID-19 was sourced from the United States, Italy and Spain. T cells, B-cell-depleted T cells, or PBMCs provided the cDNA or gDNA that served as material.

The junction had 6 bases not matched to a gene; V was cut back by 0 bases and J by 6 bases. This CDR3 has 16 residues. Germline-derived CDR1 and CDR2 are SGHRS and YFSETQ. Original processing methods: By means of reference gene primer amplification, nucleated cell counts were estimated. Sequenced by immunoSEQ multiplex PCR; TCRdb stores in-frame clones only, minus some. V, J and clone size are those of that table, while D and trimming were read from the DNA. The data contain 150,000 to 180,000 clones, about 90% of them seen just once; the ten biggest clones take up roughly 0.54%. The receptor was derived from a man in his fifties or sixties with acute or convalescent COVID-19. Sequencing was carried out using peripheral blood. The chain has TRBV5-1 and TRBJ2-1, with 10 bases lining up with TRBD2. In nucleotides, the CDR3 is TGCGCCAGCAGCTTGGAGGGAGTAGCGGGAGGCAATGAGCAGTTCTTC. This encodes CASSLEGVAGGNEQFF. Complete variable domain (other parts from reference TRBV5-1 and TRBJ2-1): KAGVTQTPRYLIKTRGQQVTLSCSPISGHRSVSWYQQTPGQGLQFLFEYFSETQRNKGNFPGRFSGRQFSNSRSEMNVSTLELGDSALYLCASSLEGVAGGNEQFFGPGTRLTVL.